The subject of this entry is one T cell receptor (beta chain). Its antigen is currently unknown. CDR1 is LNHDA and CDR2 is SQIVND in the germline V gene (reference sequence). The CDR3 contains 12 residues. V shed 4 bases and J shed 8 bases, with 8 bases lying between them. This sample is drawn from a study of cytomegalovirus exposure and HLA in healthy donors. Study-wide findings and caveats: The study flagged about 150 TCR beta chains as cytomegalovirus-associated. TRBV6-2, TRBV6-3 and some other V segments were excluded as indistinguishable.

A multiplex PCR was run with 60 Vbeta primers and 13 Jbeta primers. Here immunoSEQ multiplex PCR was the method, and the copy in TCRdb shows in-frame clones only, minus some. The sample comprises approximately 140,000 clones, 65% to 80% of which are singletons, and over 8.5% rests with the top ten. Sequencing used PBMCs. The source is a woman in her 50s in good health and CMV-seropositive. This rearrangement joins TRBV19 to TRBJ2-2, with D unclear. The CDR3, as DNA: TGTGCCAGTAGTAGACCGAGGGGGGAGCTGTTTTTT. The encoded protein is CASSRPRGELFF.